This record looks at one T cell receptor beta chain sequence and its context. The target antigen is unknown. This record comes from a study of T cell responses to AZD1222 COVID-19 vaccine. The data were produced by immunoSEQ multiplex PCR, yet TCRdb's version contains in-frame clones alone and is incomplete. The sample yields roughly 28,000 clones, over 90% seen once. Overall study results and limits: Repertoires were sampled only after the peak T cell response. Reports say nearly half of spike-specific TCRs go after unmutated variant regions. Increased Spike-specific TCR breadth and depth were observed after two AZD1222 doses.

Sequencing used peripheral blood, obtained on day 0 of AZD1222 vaccination. The origin of this receptor is an adult in good health.

This CDR3 reads CASSTGTSYTDTQYF. Here the CDR3 DNA reads TGTGCCAGTAGTACCGGGACTAGCTACACAGATACGCAGTATTTT. This sequence joins TRBV19 and TRBJ2-3; 9 bases are a match to TRBD2. The CDR3 length is 15 residues. Germline loops: CDR1 LNHDA, CDR2 SQIVND (reference sequence). V trimming: 4 bases; J trimming: 2 bases; junction bases outside the gene matches: 4.